This TCR beta chain is from a study of cytomegalovirus exposure and HLA in healthy donors. This clone has just one count. The study ran its PCR with 60 Vbeta and 13 Jbeta primers. Only in-frame clones appear in the TCRdb table, and some are missing; sequencing was by immunoSEQ multiplex PCR. The sample shows more than 150,000 clones, about 77% of them seen only once. Germline V CDR1 and CDR2: SGHRS, YFSETQ. This CDR3 is 13 amino acids long. The germline V and J ends were trimmed by 4 bases and 4 bases, with 12 bases remaining between them. The sequence came from a woman aged 25 to 39 in good health and CMV-seropositive. Sequences were obtained from PBMCs. The chain joins TRBV5-1 to TRBJ2-7; TRBD1 might be the D (6 bases). CDR3 DNA: TGCGCCAGCAGCCAGGGGACCTCTTACGAGCAGTACTTC. It yields the protein CASSQGTSYEQYF.